This note documents a single TCR beta chain sequence. Germline V gives CDR1 SNHLY, CDR2 FYNNEI. The CDR3 consists of 13 residues. V dropped 3 bases and J dropped 9 bases, with 12 bases sitting between them. The data were taken from a study of blood T cell repertoires in COVID-19. Study context: Donors in the United States, Italy and Spain gave samples during acute or convalescent COVID-19. Sources were T cells, B-cell-depleted T cells, or PBMCs; the material itself was cDNA or gDNA.

Authors' processing steps: Amplification with reference gene primers provided the estimates of nucleated cell counts. Method: immunoSEQ multiplex PCR; TCRdb's copy keeps in-frame clones and lacks some. D and trimming were read from the DNA, whereas the V and J calls and clone size are those reported in that table. The table has about 230,000 clones, 70% to 90% seen once; the top ten hold approximately 2.6%. The sequenced sample consisted of peripheral blood. This sequence was found in a woman between 65 and 79 years old with active or convalescent COVID-19. This chain uses TRBV2 with TRBJ1-5, with a possible D match to TRBD1 (5 bases). The CDR3 DNA reads TGTGCCAGCAGTGAGCAGGGCCCGGGGCCCCAGCATTTT. Translated: CASSEQGPGPQHF.